This section outlines one T cell receptor (beta chain) sequence together with its context. Its antigen is undetermined. Donors had limited-stage small-cell lung cancer and underwent surgical resection in Hangzhou, China, between the late 2000s and the early 2020s. There are 15 residues in the CDR3. V dropped 5 bases and J dropped 3 bases, with 13 bases sitting between them. The germline V gene encodes CDR1 SGHVS and CDR2 FNYEAQ. Here immunoSEQ multiplex PCR was the method, and the copy in TCRdb shows in-frame clones only, minus some. This sample has over 450 clones, with just over 90% found just once. This specimen belongs to a study of T cells and copy number aberrations in small-cell lung cancer. General study results and limits: Sequencing artifacts are a known risk, since all specimens were formalin-fixed paraffin-embedded.

The sample was normal tissue next to the tumor. This sequence was found in a man between 50 and 59 years old with small cell lung cancer. V and J are TRBV7-6 and TRBJ2-2; D is unresolved. Written as DNA, the CDR3 is TGTGCCAGCAGCCCTGTGGGATTTTACACCGGGGAGCTGTTTTTT. Translated, it gives CASSPVGFYTGELFF.